The source of this T cell receptor (beta chain) is a study of shared clonotypes between healthy human individuals. Study summary: Each donor's CD4 naive and CD4 memory cells filled three plates apiece, CD8 naive two, and CD8 memory one.

Per the authors' pipeline: In the immunoSEQ data, sequences were junction-only and lacked quality scores, so filtering differed. Data came from immunoSEQ multiplex PCR; TCRdb stores just in-frame clones and leaves some out. The V and J calls and clone size were taken over from that table, and D and trimming were inferred from the DNA. The repertoire has more than 2 million clones, 85% to 95% of them found once; the top ten carry 0.13%. The ends were cut back, 7 bases at V and 7 bases at J, with 14 bases in the middle. Germline CDR1 reads MNHEY; CDR2 reads SMNVEV (reference sequence). CDR3 length: 14 amino acids. Each sample came from a Caucasian adult donor living in Nashville, Tennessee. Researchers partitioned CD4+ cells into CD45RA+ naive and CD45RA-negative memory subsets.

The origin of this receptor is a man aged 18 to 29 in good health. The specimen was naive CD4+ T cells sorted from blood. Regarding subset: CD45RA+ positively selected. The chain couples TRBV27 to TRBJ1-6; D remains unclear. CDR3 nucleotides: TGTGCCAGCACCCAGGAAGCACGAAATTCACCCCTCCACTTT. Translation: CASTQEARNSPLHF.